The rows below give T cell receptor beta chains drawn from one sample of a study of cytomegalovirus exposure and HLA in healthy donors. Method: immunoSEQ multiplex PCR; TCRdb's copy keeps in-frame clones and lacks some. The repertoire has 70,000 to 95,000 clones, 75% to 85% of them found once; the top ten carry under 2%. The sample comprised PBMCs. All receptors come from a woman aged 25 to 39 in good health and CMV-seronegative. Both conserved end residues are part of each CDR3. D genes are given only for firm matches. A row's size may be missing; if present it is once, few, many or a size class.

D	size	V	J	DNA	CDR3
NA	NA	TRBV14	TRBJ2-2	TGTGCCAGCAGGAGGACTTACAACACCGGGGAGCTGTTTTTT	CASRRTYNTGELFF
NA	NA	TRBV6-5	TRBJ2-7	TGTGCCAGCAGTTCCGGGAGCAAGGACGAGCAGTACTTC	CASSSGSKDEQYF
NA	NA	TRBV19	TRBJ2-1	TGTGCCAGTAGTCGGAGGGCGACCGGGACCTACAATGAGCAGTTCTTC	CASSRRATGTYNEQFF
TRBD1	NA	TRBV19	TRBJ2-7	TGTGCCAGTAATCCCGGGACAGGGGGCTACGAGCAGTACTTC	CASNPGTGGYEQYF
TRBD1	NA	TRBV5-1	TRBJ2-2	TGCGCCAGCAGCCCCCGACAGGGGAAGGCCGGGGAGCTGTTTTTT	CASSPRQGKAGELFF
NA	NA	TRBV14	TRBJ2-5	TGTGCCAGCAGCGTTATTATCTCTCACAGGGAGTACCAAGAGACCCAGTACTTC	CASSVIISHREYQETQYF
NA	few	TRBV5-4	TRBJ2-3	TGTGCCAGCAGCTTGGTAGAAGATACGCAGTATTTT	CASSLVEDTQYF
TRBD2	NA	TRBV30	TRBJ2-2	TGTGCCTGCACCACTAGCGGGAGGGCCGGGGAGCTGTTTTTT	CACTTSGRAGELFF
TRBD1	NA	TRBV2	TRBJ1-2	TGTGCCAGCAGTCAGACAGGGGGCAAGAACTATGGCTACACCTTC	CASSQTGGKNYGYTF
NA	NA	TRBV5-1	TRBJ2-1	TGCGCCAGCAGCTTGGAGACACTAGGGTACAATGAGCAGTTCTTC	CASSLETLGYNEQFF
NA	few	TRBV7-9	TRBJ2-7	TGTGCCAGCAGCTTAATCTTTGCGGAAAAAGCGTACGAGCAGTACTTC	CASSLIFAEKAYEQYF
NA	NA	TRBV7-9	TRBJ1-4	TGTGCCAGCAGCACTTACAGGGCTGAAAAACTGTTTTTT	CASSTYRAEKLFF
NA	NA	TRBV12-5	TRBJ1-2	TGTGCTAGTGGTCATGAGGCCCGCTACACCTTC	CASGHEARYTF
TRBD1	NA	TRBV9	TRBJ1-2	TGTGCCAGCAGCGCCGGGACAGGATATGGCTACACCTTC	CASSAGTGYGYTF
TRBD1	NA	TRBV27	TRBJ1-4	TGTGCCAGCAGATCCCCCTATAGGGGGCAGGCTAATGAAAAACTGTTTTTT	CASRSPYRGQANEKLFF
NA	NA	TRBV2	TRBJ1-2	TGTGCCAGCAGTGAAGGGACGTTGAGCGGTTATGGCTACACCTTC	CASSEGTLSGYGYTF
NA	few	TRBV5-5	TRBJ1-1	TGTGCCAGCAGCTTCAGGGGTACTGAAGCTTTCTTT	CASSFRGTEAFF
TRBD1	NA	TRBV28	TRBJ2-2	TGTGCCAGCAGTTTATCTAACAGGGGTGGAAGGGAGCTGTTTTTT	CASSLSNRGGRELFF
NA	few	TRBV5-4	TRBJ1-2	TGTGCCAGCAGCTTGGGAAGGGGCGCTAACTATGGCTACACCTTC	CASSLGRGANYGYTF
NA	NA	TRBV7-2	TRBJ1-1	TGTGCCAGCAGCATCGACAGGATGAACACTGAAGCTTTCTTT	CASSIDRMNTEAFF
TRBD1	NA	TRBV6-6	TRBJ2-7	TGTGCCAGCAGTGATCCCGGGACAGGGTTATACGAGCAGTACTTC	CASSDPGTGLYEQYF
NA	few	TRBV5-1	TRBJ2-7	TGCGCCAGCAGCGACCAACAGGGCTACGAGCAGTACTTC	CASSDQQGYEQYF
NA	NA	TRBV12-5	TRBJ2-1	TGTGCTAGTGGTCAATTAGACAATGAGCAGTTCTTC	CASGQLDNEQFF
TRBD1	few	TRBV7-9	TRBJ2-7	TGTGCCAGTGTAAGACAGGGGGATCTCGAGCAGTACTTC	CASVRQGDLEQYF
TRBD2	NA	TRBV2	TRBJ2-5	TGTGCCAGCAGTGGACCGGGACTAGCGGGAGAGACCCAGTACTTC	CASSGPGLAGETQYF
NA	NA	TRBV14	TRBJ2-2	TGTGCCAGCAGCCCGCCGGGTCCCACCGGGGAGCTGTTTTTT	CASSPPGPTGELFF
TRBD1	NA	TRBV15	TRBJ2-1	TGTGCCACCAGCAAAGATAAGTGGACAGGGTCGGATGAGCAGTTCTTC	CATSKDKWTGSDEQFF
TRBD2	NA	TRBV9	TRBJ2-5	TGTGCCAGCAGCGCCGGACTAGCGGGATTACAAGAGACCCAGTACTTC	CASSAGLAGLQETQYF
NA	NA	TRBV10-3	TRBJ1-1	TGTGCCATCAGTGAGAAGGTTATGGAGGGCGCTGAAGCTTTCTTT	CAISEKVMEGAEAFF
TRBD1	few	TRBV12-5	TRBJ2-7	TGTGCTAGTGGTTTGGTTACAGGGGGCGGTAGGTACGAGCAGTACTTC	CASGLVTGGGRYEQYF
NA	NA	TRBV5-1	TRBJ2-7	TGCGCCAGCAGCTCCGACACCTACGAGCAGTACTTC	CASSSDTYEQYF
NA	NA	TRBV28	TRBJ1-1	TGTGCCAGCAGTGAACTGTTACAGGGCACTGAAGCTTTCTTT	CASSELLQGTEAFF
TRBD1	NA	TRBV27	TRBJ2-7	TGTGCCAGCAGTTTCGACAGGGTACCGTTCAAGGAGTACTTC	CASSFDRVPFKEYF
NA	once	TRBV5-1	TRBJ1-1	TGCGCCAGCAGCTTGGCGGGGAACACTGAAGCTTTCTTT	CASSLAGNTEAFF
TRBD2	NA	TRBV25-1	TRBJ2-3	TGTGCCAGCAGTGAAGGGGGGGGAGGGCCTCTCACAGATACGCAGTATTTT	CASSEGGGGPLTDTQYF
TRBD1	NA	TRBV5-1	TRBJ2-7	TGCGCCAGCAGCTTGGCGGGGACAGGCGCCTACGAGCAGTACTTC	CASSLAGTGAYEQYF
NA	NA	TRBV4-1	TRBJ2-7	TGCGCCAGCAGTCCCGGGGCACAGGGCCCTCCCTACGAGCAGTACTTC	CASSPGAQGPPYEQYF
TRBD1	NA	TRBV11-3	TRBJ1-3	TGTGCCAGCAGCCCGGGACAGGGCCCGGGAAACACCATATATTTT	CASSPGQGPGNTIYF
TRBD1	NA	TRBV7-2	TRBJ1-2	TGTGCCAGCAGCTTAACCGGGACAGGGGGCGCACGGGGCTACACCTTC	CASSLTGTGGARGYTF
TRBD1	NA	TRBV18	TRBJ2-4	TGTGCCAGCTCACTTGGGACAGGCCGTGCGCTAGCCAAAAACATTCAGTACTTC	CASSLGTGRALAKNIQYF
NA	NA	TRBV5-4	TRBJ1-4	TGTGCCAGCAGCGCAGGACAAGACTTTAATGAAAAACTGTTTTTT	CASSAGQDFNEKLFF
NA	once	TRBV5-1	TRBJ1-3	TGCGCCAGCAGCTTGGTGGGGGCGCCCGGAAACACCATATATTTT	CASSLVGAPGNTIYF
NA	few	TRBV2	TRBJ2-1	TGTGCCAGCAGTGTAGGGGGCGGGGGGAGCTCCTACAATGAGCAGTTCTTC	CASSVGGGGSSYNEQFF
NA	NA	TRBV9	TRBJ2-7	TGTGCCAGCAGCCAAAGGGGGTCCTCCTACGAGCAGTACTTC	CASSQRGSSYEQYF
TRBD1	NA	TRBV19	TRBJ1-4	TGTGCCAGTAACGACGGGACAGGGGATCGGAAACTGTTTTTT	CASNDGTGDRKLFF
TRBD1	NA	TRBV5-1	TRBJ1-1	TGCGCCAGCAGCTTCGGGGACAGATCGAACACTGAAGCTTTCTTT	CASSFGDRSNTEAFF
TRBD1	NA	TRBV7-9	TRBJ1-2	TGTGCCAGCAGCTTAGGTGTTACAGGGGAAGATGGCTACACCTTC	CASSLGVTGEDGYTF
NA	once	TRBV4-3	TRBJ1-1	TGCGCCAGCAGCCAAGATACTAGTCCCACTGAAGCTTTCTTT	CASSQDTSPTEAFF
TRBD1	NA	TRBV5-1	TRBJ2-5	TGCGCCAGCAGCGAGCAAGGGGACAGGGCCGGGGAGACCCAGTACTTC	CASSEQGDRAGETQYF